The 24 T cell receptor beta chains in this list originate from one sample, sequenced in a study of OX40 agonist ivuxolimab in advanced cancers. Using immunoSEQ multiplex PCR, the repertoire was profiled, and TCRdb retains in-frame clones only, with some absent. The repertoire consists of roughly 63,000 clones, with roughly 87% occurring once and the leading ten covering roughly 3.4%. Specimen: CD4+ or CD8+ T cells sorted from blood, collected in a trial of the OX40 agonist ivuxolimab. These receptor sequences come from an adult with an advanced solid tumor such as melanoma, head and neck, liver or kidney cancer.

The rearrangement joins TRBV18 to TRBJ2-7; D is undetermined. The CDR3 runs to 11 residues. Looked up from germline, CDR1 is KGHSH and CDR2 is LQKENI. Trimming took off 3 bases at V and 4 bases at J, with 4 bases between the two ends. The CDR3 reads CASSPGYEQYF. CDR3 nucleotide sequence: TGTGCCAGCTCACCCGGATACGAGCAGTACTTC.

The chain joins TRBV19 to TRBJ2-3; 10 nucleotides agree with TRBD2. Germline assignment: CDR1 LNHDA and CDR2 SQIVND (reference sequence). Germline trimming cut 1 base from V and 6 bases from J; bases unmatched to any gene: 19. This CDR3 is 20 amino acids long. Here the CDR3 DNA reads TGTGCCAGTAGTATAGGGGGCCAGCGGGGGGGCCCACCCCGGGCGGATACGCAGTATTTT. Its translation is CASSIGGQRGGPPRADTQYF.

The V gene is TRBV7-8, the J gene TRBJ2-7, with a possible D match to TRBD1 (6 bases). Trimming pared 5 bases from V and 4 bases from J, leaving 15 bases between. Germline V gene lookup returns CDR1 SGHVS and CDR2 FQNEAQ. The CDR3 covers 14 residues. CDR3 amino acids: CASSASMGAYEQYF. The DNA for the CDR3 is TGTGCCAGCAGCGCCAGCATGGGGGCGTACGAGCAGTACTTC.

The rearrangement uses TRBV19 and TRBJ1-3; no clear D gene. The germline CDR1 and CDR2 sequences are LNHDA and SQIVND (reference sequence). The CDR3 spans 15 residues. V lost 7 bases to trimming and J lost 0 bases, with 13 bases between them. As DNA, the CDR3 is TGTGCCAGTATTCTTGGGAAGGGCTCTGGAAACACCATATATTTT. Encoded protein: CASILGKGSGNTIYF.

This clone has just a few counts. The chain links TRBV2 to TRBJ1-6; 9 bases are a match to TRBD1. The CDR3 has 15 residues. The J segment lost 3 bases and the V segment lost 5 bases, leaving 2 bases of the junction unmatched. The V gene's germline CDR1 is SNHLY and CDR2 FYNNEI. The CDR3 bases are TGTGCCAGCAGTAAGGGACAGGGCTATAATTCACCCCTCCACTTT. It translates to CASSKGQGYNSPLHF.

This clone was recorded once. This rearrangement joins TRBV7-3 to TRBJ2-3; 13 nucleotides align to TRBD2. The CDR3 is 16 residues long. Germline CDR1 reads SGHTA; CDR2 reads FQGTGA. With V trimmed by 5 bases and J by 5 bases, 7 bases remained unmatched. The CDR3 region has the DNA TGTGCCAGCAGCGTAGGGACTAGCGGGGAGATAGATACGCAGTATTTT. It encodes CASSVGTSGEIDTQYF. Full variable domain (outside the CDR3, taken from reference TRBV7-3 and TRBJ2-3): GAGVSQTPSNKVTEKGKYVELRCDPISGHTALYWYRQSLGQGPEFLIYFQGTGAADDSGLPNDRFFAVRPEGSVSTLKIQRTERGDSAVYLCASSVGTSGEIDTQYFGPGTRLTVL.

The V call is TRBV18, the J call TRBJ1-3, with D possibly being TRBD1 (6 bases). Trimming stripped 6 bases from V and 3 bases from J, with 18 bases between. The CDR3 covers 16 residues. Germline V gene lookup returns CDR1 KGHSH and CDR2 LQKENI. The CDR3 loop reads CASSRSQGSSGNTIYF. The CDR3 nucleotides are TGTGCCAGCTCCCGATCACAGGGTTCAAGTGGAAACACCATATATTTT.

This CDR3 reads CASSSGPGQSYEQYF. The CDR3 coding sequence is TGTGCCAGCAGCTCAGGGCCTGGACAGTCCTACGAGCAGTACTTC. This chain uses TRBV9 with TRBJ2-7; a weak D match, TRBD1 (6 bases). Germline lookup yields CDR1 SGDLS and CDR2 YYNGEE. The length of the CDR3 is 15 residues. Trimming pared 4 bases from V and 1 base from J, leaving 15 bases between.

CDR3 sequence (DNA): TGTGCCAGCAGCACCGTTTACTATGGCTACACCTTC. This encodes CASSTVYYGYTF. The rearrangement joins TRBV6-1 to TRBJ1-2; D is unclear. This CDR3 is 12 amino acids long. The ends were cut back, 6 bases at V and 3 bases at J, with 8 bases in the middle. Germline V gene lookup returns CDR1 MNHNS and CDR2 SASEGT.

V and J are TRBV5-1 and TRBJ2-3; the D is unclear. There are 19 residues in the CDR3. CDR1 SGHRS and CDR2 YFSETQ come from the germline V gene. Trimming took off 4 bases at V and 0 bases at J, with 24 bases between the two ends. CDR3 amino acids: CASSEQTRNNPSSTDTQYF. For the CDR3, the DNA is TGCGCCAGCAGCGAACAGACGCGGAATAACCCCTCTAGCACAGATACGCAGTATTTT.

A few counts support this clone. V is TRBV7-8 and J is TRBJ1-1; D is undetermined. This CDR3 is built from 14 residues. Germline CDR1 reads SGHVS; CDR2 reads FQNEAQ. Trimming shortened V by 0 bases and J by 1 base, and 6 bases separated the two germline ends. The CDR3 nucleotides read TGTGCCAGCAGCTTAGCGAGAAAGAACACTGAAGCTTTCTTT. Protein sequence: CASSLARKNTEAFF.

This chain links TRBV30 with TRBJ2-5; D gene ambiguous. Germline V lookup: CDR1 GTSNPN, CDR2 SVGIG (reference sequence). The CDR3 is 15 residues long. Trimming left V 1 base short and J 7 bases short, with 19 bases between. This CDR3 reads CAWSGAGAGKGTQYF. For the CDR3, the DNA is TGTGCCTGGAGTGGGGCTGGAGCTGGAAAGGGGACCCAGTACTTC. Looking up the rest from reference TRBV30 and TRBJ2-5 gives the full variable domain: SQTIHQWPATLVQPVGSPLSLECTVEGTSNPNLYWYRQAAGRGLQLLFYSVGIGQISSEVPQNLSASRPQDRQFILSSKKLLLSDSGFYLCAWSGAGAGKGTQYFGPGTRLLVL.

In its sample, this clone was seen once. The chain uses TRBV28 and TRBJ2-5; D unresolved. Per germline, CDR1 MDHEN and CDR2 SYDVKM. The CDR3 is 12 residues long. V lost 5 bases to trimming and J lost 5 bases, with 9 bases between them. CDR3 region: CASSPTRETQYF. The CDR3 nucleotides read TGTGCCAGCAGTCCTACTCGGGAGACCCAGTACTTC.

This rearrangement joins TRBV12-2 to TRBJ1-1; the D segment call TRBD1 is taken from the table without a DNA check. TRBV12-2 is an annotated pseudogene. The CDR3 has 17 amino acids. The CDR3 sequence is CASRLISGKTGNTEAFF. The CDR3, as DNA: TGTGCAAGTCGCCTAATATCGGGTAAAACAGGAAACACTGAAGCTTTCTTT.

This chain links TRBV11-2 with TRBJ2-7; 10 nucleotides agree with TRBD2. The CDR3 loop spans 18 amino acids. Germline assignment: CDR1 SGHAT and CDR2 FQNNGV. V lost 4 bases and J lost 0; bases outside the gene matches: 12. The chain's CDR3 is CASSSLSGTSATSYEQYF. The CDR3 DNA reads as TGTGCCAGCAGCTCCCTCTCCGGGACTAGCGCTACCTCCTACGAGCAGTACTTC.

J is TRBJ2-7 and V is TRBV28; 10 bases map to TRBD2. The CDR3 is made up of 15 amino acids. V was clipped by 2 bases and J by 0 bases; unmatched bases: 1. Germline V gene lookup returns CDR1 MDHEN and CDR2 SYDVKM. CDR3 sequence: CASSLGLADSYEQYF. CDR3 bases: TGTGCCAGCAGTTTAGGACTAGCGGACTCCTACGAGCAGTACTTC.

V and J are TRBV7-3 and TRBJ1-1; D unresolved. Germline loops: CDR1 SGHTA, CDR2 FQGTGA. V was cut by 1 base and J by 1 base, with 7 bases left in between. The CDR3 length is 14 residues. The CDR3 spells CASSLSAKNTEAFF. In nucleotides, the CDR3 is TGTGCCAGCAGCTTAAGCGCCAAGAACACTGAAGCTTTCTTT.

The chain joins TRBV19 to TRBJ2-2; D perhaps matches TRBD1 (5 bases). V was trimmed by 0 bases and J by 6 bases, leaving 8 bases between them. Per the germline V gene, CDR1 is LNHDA and CDR2 is SQIVND (reference sequence). The length of the CDR3 is 14 residues. The CDR3 loop is CASSIEGRAGELFF. CDR3 coding DNA: TGTGCCAGTAGTATAGAAGGCAGGGCCGGGGAGCTGTTTTTT.

This clone has only a few counts. This sequence joins TRBV30 and TRBJ1-1; 12 positions match TRBD1. This CDR3 region has 13 residues. V was pared by 5 bases and J by 6 bases, with 4 bases of the junction left unmatched. Looked up from germline, CDR1 is GTSNPN and CDR2 is SVGIG (reference sequence). Here the CDR3 DNA reads TGTGCCTGGCTGGGACAGGGGGCTTCTGAAGCTTTCTTT. It specifies CAWLGQGASEAFF.

V and J are TRBV28 and TRBJ1-1, with 7 positions matching TRBD1. Germline V gene sequence: CDR1 MDHEN, CDR2 SYDVKM. The CDR3 totals 16 residues. The J segment lost 0 bases and the V segment lost 2 bases, leaving 6 bases of the junction unmatched. The DNA of the CDR3 is TGTGCCAGCAGTTTAAACAGGGGAGAAATGAACACTGAAGCTTTCTTT. It specifies CASSLNRGEMNTEAFF.

This chain connects TRBV7-9 to TRBJ2-7, with D tentatively TRBD2 (5 bases). Germline V gene data show CDR1 as SEHNR and CDR2 as FQNEAQ (reference sequence). Trimming took 1 base from V and 2 from J, leaving 12 bases between them. The CDR3 totals 15 residues. CDR3 protein: CASSLGPGNAYEQYF. CDR3 sequence (DNA): TGTGCCAGCAGCTTAGGACCGGGAAATGCCTACGAGCAGTACTTC.

As DNA, the CDR3 is TGTGCCAGCAGCCGACTAGCGGGGGGCGACGGGGAGCTGTTTTTT. Translated, it gives CASSRLAGGDGELFF. This sequence joins TRBV7-2 and TRBJ2-2; 13 positions match TRBD2. The CDR3 totals 15 residues. Trimming at V came to 5 bases and at J to 7 bases, leaving 4 bases not matched to a gene. Germline CDR1 reads SGHTA; CDR2 reads FQGNSA.

CDR3 coding DNA: TGTGCCAGCAAATTAGGGACAGGGGCTCAGCCCCAGCATTTT. It translates to CASKLGTGAQPQHF. The chain joins TRBV6-6 to TRBJ1-5, with 10 bases aligning to TRBD1. The J segment lost 6 bases and the V segment lost 7 bases, leaving 6 bases of the junction unmatched. Looked up from germline, CDR1 is MNHNY and CDR2 is SVGAGI (reference sequence). This CDR3 comprises 14 residues.

This clone occurred once. V usage is TRBV28 and J usage is TRBJ2-3; 7 bases map to TRBD2. This CDR3 is built from 15 residues. Germline values: CDR1 MDHEN, CDR2 SYDVKM. The V gene end was trimmed by 5 bases and the J gene end by 0 bases; junction bases not matched to a gene: 5. This CDR3 reads CASSGGGISTDTQYF. The CDR3 nucleotides read TGTGCCAGCAGTGGGGGGGGGATTAGCACAGATACGCAGTATTTT.